This T cell receptor (beta chain) was identified in a study of blood T cells in healthy people across ages. Study-wide points: More naive CD4+ cells and higher diversity marked long-lived donors relative to aged donors.

This clonotype has a handful of counts. What it binds is unknown. Per-sample PBMC isolation yielded at least 7 million cells. Germline V lookup: CDR1 SGHTA, CDR2 FQGNSA. This CDR3 contains 19 residues. Unmatched junction bases numbered 9, after V lost 2 bases and J lost 0 bases. Through a sample-barcoded 5' primer and a J-beta primer mix, a second PCR was run for roughly 7 to 12 cycles. TCRdb re-called the 5' RACE reads with MiXCR, one entry per CDR3 protein. The table lists approximately 600,000 distinct CDR3 sequences, approximately 59% of them singletons. V gene TRBV7-2 combines with J gene TRBJ2-1; TRBD2 matches 11 bases. The specimen was blood. This clonotype was obtained from a man aged 55 to 70 in good health. The CDR3 DNA follows: TGTGCCAGCAGCTTAAGGGGACTAGCGGCGACATACTCCTACAATGAGCAGTTCTTC. It encodes CASSLRGLAATYSYNEQFF.